Listed here is a single TCR beta chain. As yet, its antigen is unknown. Both 60 Vbeta primers and 13 Jbeta primers went into the PCR. TCRdb's copy holds only in-frame clones and misses some; the assay was immunoSEQ multiplex PCR. Of more than 90,000 clones listed, approximately 81% are singletons. These data belong to a study of cytomegalovirus exposure and HLA in healthy donors. The study, taken as a whole, reports: Later work found most CMV-associated TCR beta chains apparently HLA-restricted. Donor immune exposure was known only as CMV serostatus. A later analysis reported that several of the most significant clusters appeared to be linked to common viral pathogens, among them Epstein-Barr virus.

J was trimmed by 3 bases and V by 4 bases; bases with no gene match: 7. This CDR3 is 16 amino acids long. CDR1 is SGDLS, CDR2 YYNGEE, per germline. Though probably carrying unrecorded immune exposures, donors were nominally healthy at sampling. V gene TRBV9 combines with J gene TRBJ2-1; 10 bases are shared with TRBD1. The TCR was taken from a woman younger than 35 in good health and CMV-seropositive. Sequenced input: PBMCs. The CDR3 loop reads CASSPSGTGVYNEQFF. CDR3 sequence (DNA): TGTGCCAGCAGCCCCTCCGGGACAGGGGTCTACAATGAGCAGTTCTTC. The whole variable domain, remainder taken from reference TRBV9 and TRBJ2-1, is DSGVTQTPKHLITATGQRVTLRCSPRSGDLSVYWYQQSLDQGLQFLIQYYNGEERAKGNILERFSAQQFPDLHSELNLSSLELGDSALYFCASSPSGTGVYNEQFFGPGTRLTVL.